Listed here are 16 T cell receptor beta chains from one sample, sequenced in a study of blood T cell repertoires in COVID-19. Produced via immunoSEQ multiplex PCR; TCRdb's table is partial and in-frame only. The sample shows about 220,000 clones, under 90% of them seen only once. Sequenced sample: peripheral blood. These receptors came from a woman aged 55-70 years who had recovered from COVID-19.

This clone was picked up one time. The CDR3 sequence is CASIGGSVPNTEAFF. DNA of the CDR3: TGTGCCAGTATAGGGGGTTCGGTCCCGAACACTGAAGCTTTCTTT. This sequence joins TRBV19 and TRBJ1-1, with a weak D call TRBD1 (6 bases). The V and J ends lost 7 bases and 1 base respectively, with 16 bases between them. Germline loops: CDR1 LNHDA, CDR2 SQIVND (reference sequence). The CDR3 runs 15 residues.

The V gene is TRBV2, the J gene TRBJ1-3; D not resolved. V lost 4 bases and J lost 3, with 19 bases in between. The germline V gene has CDR1 SNHLY and CDR2 FYNNEI. The CDR3 has 17 residues. The CDR3 here is CASSVGFGSFYGNTIYF. CDR3 nucleotide sequence: TGTGCCAGCAGTGTGGGTTTCGGGTCATTCTATGGAAACACCATATATTTT.

The CDR3 coding sequence is TGTGCCAGCAGGGGAGATTTAGCCAAAAACATTCAGTACTTC. Protein: CASRGDLAKNIQYF. The gene calls are TRBV7-9 and TRBJ2-4, with D tentatively TRBD2 (5 bases). The CDR3 has 14 amino acids. V lost 6 bases to trimming and J lost 0 bases, with 9 bases between them. The germline V gene has CDR1 SEHNR and CDR2 FQNEAQ (reference sequence).

The chain carries TRBV14 and TRBJ2-3; D unclear. V lost 2 bases and J 2 bases, leaving 8 bases between the germline ends. The CDR3 contains 14 residues. Germline CDR1 SGHDN, CDR2 FVKESK. The CDR3 coding sequence is TGTGCCAGCAGCCAAATAATCTCCACAGATACGCAGTATTTT. This codes for CASSQIISTDTQYF.

V and J are TRBV7-2 and TRBJ1-1, with TRBD1 identical over 7 bases. Germline CDR1 SGHTA, CDR2 FQGNSA. This CDR3 is built from 13 residues. The J segment lost 11 bases and the V segment lost 2 bases, leaving 8 bases of the junction unmatched. The CDR3 DNA follows: TGTGCCAGCAGCTTATCAGGGGGAGCGCTGGCTTTCTTT. Translation gives CASSLSGGALAFF.

This clone appeared a few times. The rearrangement links TRBV7-3 to TRBJ2-1; D is undetermined. The CDR3 contains 15 residues. Germline CDR1 SGHTA, CDR2 FQGTGA. V lost 2 bases and J lost 0, with 8 bases in between. CDR3 DNA sequence: TGTGCCAGCAGCTTAGAGCGCGGCTCCTACAATGAGCAGTTCTTC. This translates into CASSLERGSYNEQFF.

This clone was seen just once. The V and J genes are TRBV12-3 or TRBV12-4 and TRBJ1-1; D gene uncertain. The CDR3 consists of 13 residues. V lost 0 bases and J 3 bases, leaving 5 bases between the germline ends. In nucleotides, the CDR3 is TGTGCCAGCAGTTTAGCCCGTGACACTGAAGCTTTCTTT. Translated, it gives CASSLARDTEAFF.

This clone was counted only a few times. The V and J genes are TRBV2 and TRBJ2-7; possible D gene TRBD1, 7 bases. There are 15 residues in the CDR3. V lost 2 bases and J lost 2, with 13 bases in between. Looked up from germline, CDR1 is SNHLY and CDR2 is FYNNEI. The chain's CDR3 is CASSESQGGAYEQYF. The CDR3 DNA reads TGTGCCAGCAGTGAATCGCAGGGGGGAGCCTACGAGCAGTACTTC.

The gene calls are TRBV19 and TRBJ1-2, with 7 positions matching TRBD1. V dropped 7 bases and J dropped 4; count of bases not matched to a gene: 12. CDR3 size: 15 residues. Germline V gene lookup returns CDR1 LNHDA and CDR2 SQIVND (reference sequence). Written as DNA, the CDR3 is TGTGCCAGTAACCCGCAACTAGACAGGGTCTATGGCTACACCTTC. Translation: CASNPQLDRVYGYTF. The entire variable domain, with the rest obtained from reference TRBV19 and TRBJ1-2, is as follows: DGGITQSPKYLFRKEGQNVTLSCEQNLNHDAMYWYRQDPGQGLRLIYYSQIVNDFQKGDIAEGYSVSREKKESFPLTVTSAQKNPTAFYLCASNPQLDRVYGYTFGSGTRLTVV.

The gene calls are TRBV9 and TRBJ1-4; 7 positions agree with TRBD1. Germline loops: CDR1 SGDLS, CDR2 YYNGEE. The ends lost 3 bases at V and 2 bases at J; junction bases unmatched: 4. This CDR3 is built from 15 residues. The CDR3 sequence is CASSGQGPTNEKLFF. CDR3 DNA: TGTGCCAGCAGCGGACAGGGCCCGACTAATGAAAAACTGTTTTTT.

This rearrangement joins TRBV5-1 to TRBJ2-1, with D tentatively TRBD1 (6 bases). The CDR3 spans 16 residues. Trimming took off 0 bases at V and 1 base at J, with 11 bases between the two ends. Germline V CDR1 and CDR2: SGHRS, YFSETQ. The CDR3 is CASSLDGQGSYNEQFF. CDR3 DNA sequence: TGCGCCAGCAGCTTGGACGGCCAGGGGTCCTACAATGAGCAGTTCTTC.

The chain couples TRBV5-5 to TRBJ1-6, with D uncertain. The germline gives CDR1 SGHKS, CDR2 YYEKEE (reference sequence). With 1 base removed from V and 9 bases from J, the gap between germline ends came to 8 bases. This CDR3 region has 13 residues. CDR3 amino acids: CASSLPVSSPLHF. The CDR3, as DNA: TGTGCCAGCAGCTTGCCCGTGAGTTCACCCCTCCACTTT. The full variable domain, in which reference TRBV5-5 and TRBJ1-6 provide the parts outside the CDR3, is DAGVTQSPTHLIKTRGQQVTLRCSPISGHKSVSWYQQVLGQGPQFIFQYYEKEERGRGNFPDRFSARQFPNYSSELNVNALLLGDSALYLCASSLPVSSPLHFGNGTRLTVT.

The rearrangement links TRBV5-4 to TRBJ1-1; 7 positions match TRBD1. The germline V gene has CDR1 SGHNT and CDR2 YYREEE (reference sequence). This CDR3 is built from 15 residues. V lost 1 base and J lost 6; bases outside the gene matches: 9. CDR3 sequence reads: CASSLKTGRIAEAFF. The CDR3 nucleotides are TGTGCCAGCAGCTTGAAGACAGGGAGGATCGCTGAAGCTTTCTTT.

This clone was found once. This chain joins TRBV6-2 or TRBV6-3 and TRBJ1-6; TRBD1 aligns across 7 bases. CDR1 is MNHEY and CDR2 is SVGEGT in the germline V gene. The CDR3 sequence is 14 residues long. Trimming removed 2 bases from V and 10 bases from J; junction bases left unmatched: 5. In nucleotides, the CDR3 is TGTGCCAGCAGTTACAAAACAGGGGTCTCACCCCTCCACTTT. Amino acids: CASSYKTGVSPLHF.

The CDR3 reads CASPPGTVSSGANVLTF. The CDR3, as DNA: TGTGCCAGCCCCCCTGGGACAGTAAGCTCTGGGGCCAACGTCCTGACTTTC. The rearrangement links TRBV7-4 to TRBJ2-6; 7 bases line up with TRBD1. CDR1 SGHVT and CDR2 SQSDAQ come from the germline V gene. The CDR3 extends over 17 amino acids. V was pared by 8 bases and J by 0 bases, with 10 bases of the junction left unmatched.

This chain joins TRBV2 and TRBJ2-5; 7 bases fit TRBD1. This CDR3 is 16 amino acids long. V was clipped by 2 bases and J by 5 bases; unmatched bases: 11. Germline V CDR1 and CDR2: SNHLY, FYNNEI. The CDR3 here is CASSESTGAPLETQYF. CDR3 DNA sequence: TGTGCCAGCAGTGAATCCACAGGGGCCCCCTTGGAGACCCAGTACTTC.